This T cell receptor (beta chain) emerged from a study of immune cell composition in non-small cell lung cancer. Study-level background: Histologic subtype was mainly adenocarcinoma or squamous cell carcinoma. Study results and limitations: Tumour-associated clones >0.5% occurred in approximately 34% of adenocarcinomas, less than 80% of squamous. Shared sequences between tumour-reactive and dominant in vivo clones were not proven.

Normal lung was sampled as far from the tumour as possible, at least 3 cm. Genomic DNA came from frozen unsorted single-cell suspensions. Notes on this clone: Its matching antigen is unknown.

TCRdb's table, derived via immunoSEQ multiplex PCR, lists solely in-frame clones and lacks some. The sample gives 7,500 to 10,000 clones, about 80% of which show up once; 13% is in the top ten. This CDR3 has 13 residues. Germline trimming cut 3 bases from V and 7 bases from J; bases unmatched to any gene: 5. Looked up from germline, CDR1 is WNHNN and CDR2 is SYGVQD (reference sequence). The receptor comes from a human donor with non-small cell lung cancer. This chain joins TRBV10-1 and TRBJ1-2; 7 positions match TRBD1. Source material: non-adjacent lung tissue. CDR3 sequence: CASSEDRAGGYTF. CDR3 in DNA: TGCGCCAGCAGTGAAGACAGGGCGGGTGGCTACACCTTC.